This TCR beta chain is from a study of CD8+ T cells in alopecia areata. RNA, once extracted, was reverse transcribed into cDNA for use as the sequencing template. Profiled with immunoSEQ multiplex PCR; TCRdb holds only in-frame clones, not every one. The data hold some 30,000 clones, with roughly 80% observed a single time. Trimming stripped 1 base from V and 4 bases from J, with 16 bases between. CDR3 length equals 16 residues. Germline V CDR1 and CDR2: LGHNA, YSLEER. As part of sample collection, lesional scalp punch biopsies and peripheral blood were taken from alopecia areata patients. Sorting separated CD4+ and CD8+ T cells out of PBMCs.

Sequencing was carried out using NKG2D-low CD8+ T cells sorted from blood. The rearrangement uses TRBV4-3 and TRBJ1-2; tentatively, D is TRBD1 (5 bases). This receptor was obtained from a human donor with alopecia areata. The DNA of the CDR3 is TGCGCCAGCAGCCAAGGGCAGGGAGTTGCAACCTATGGCTACACCTTC. This gives the protein CASSQGQGVATYGYTF.